Listed here is a single TCR beta chain. Its antigen is not known. These data are taken from a study of T-cell memory formation after mild COVID-19. Across the whole study: Among the donors, TCR clusters were largely specific to each donor. Study-wide results and limits: Contracting clones localized mainly to CM and EM when CD4+ and mainly to EMRA when CD8+.

MiXCR, run by TCRdb on the 5' RACE reads, gives a single entry per CDR3 protein. The top ten hold around 8.1% of the sample, which has about 610,000 distinct CDR3 sequences, roughly 17% seen once. This CDR3 has 15 amino acids. Germline V gene data show CDR1 as MNHEY and CDR2 as SVGAGI. V shed 2 bases and J shed 4 bases, with 9 bases lying between them. The sequenced sample was PBMCs or a T cell subset sorted from them (not recorded which). V usage is TRBV6-5 and J usage is TRBJ2-6; D is ambiguous. The sequence was obtained from an adult woman who had mild COVID-19 (a few samples of this study predate the infection). Cell type and time point are not known. The CDR3 nucleotides read TGTGCCAGCAGTTACGCAGGATCCGGGGCCAACGTCCTGACTTTC. This sequence encodes CASSYAGSGANVLTF.